Described below is a single T cell receptor beta chain sequence and its context. CDR3 length equals 13 residues. The germline CDR1 and CDR2 sequences are SQVTM and ANQGSEA. Trimming took 2 bases from V and 8 from J, leaving 13 bases between them. PCR involved 60 Vbeta and 13 Jbeta primers. Data came from immunoSEQ multiplex PCR; TCRdb stores just in-frame clones and leaves some out. The sample includes roughly 82,000 clones. The sample belongs to a study of cytomegalovirus exposure and HLA in healthy donors. The chain carries TRBV29-1 and TRBJ2-1; D might be TRBD2 (6 bases). The sample was PBMCs. The receptor was isolated from a woman aged 60-70 years in good health and CMV-seronegative. The CDR3 here is CSVERRRDDEQFF. CDR3 in DNA: TGCAGCGTTGAAAGGCGGAGGGACGATGAGCAGTTCTTC.